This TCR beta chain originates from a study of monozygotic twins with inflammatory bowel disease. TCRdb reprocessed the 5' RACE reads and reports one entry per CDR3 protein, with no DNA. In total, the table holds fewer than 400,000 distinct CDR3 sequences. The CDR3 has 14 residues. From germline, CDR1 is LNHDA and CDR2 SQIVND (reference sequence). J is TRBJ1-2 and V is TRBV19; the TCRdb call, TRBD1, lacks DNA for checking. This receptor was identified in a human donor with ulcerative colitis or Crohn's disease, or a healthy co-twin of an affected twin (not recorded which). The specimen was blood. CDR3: CASRSLTEHYGYTF.